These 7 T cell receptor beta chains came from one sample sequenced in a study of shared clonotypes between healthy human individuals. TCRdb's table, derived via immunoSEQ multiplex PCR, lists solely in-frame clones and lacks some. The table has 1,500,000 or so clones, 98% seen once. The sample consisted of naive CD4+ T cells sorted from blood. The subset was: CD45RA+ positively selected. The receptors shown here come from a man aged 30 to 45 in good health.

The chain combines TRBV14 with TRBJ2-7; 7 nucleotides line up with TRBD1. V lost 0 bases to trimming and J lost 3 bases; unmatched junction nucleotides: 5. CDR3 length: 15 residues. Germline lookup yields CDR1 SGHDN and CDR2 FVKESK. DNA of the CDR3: TGTGCCAGCAGCCAAGATTTTCAGGGGGTCTACGAGCAGTACTTC. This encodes CASSQDFQGVYEQYF.

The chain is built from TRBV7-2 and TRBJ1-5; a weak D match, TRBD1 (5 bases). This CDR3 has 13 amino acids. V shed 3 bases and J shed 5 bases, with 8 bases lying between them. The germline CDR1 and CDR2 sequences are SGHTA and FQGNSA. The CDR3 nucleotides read TGTGCCAGCAGCTTGCCAGGGCATCAGCCCCAGCATTTT. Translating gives CASSLPGHQPQHF.

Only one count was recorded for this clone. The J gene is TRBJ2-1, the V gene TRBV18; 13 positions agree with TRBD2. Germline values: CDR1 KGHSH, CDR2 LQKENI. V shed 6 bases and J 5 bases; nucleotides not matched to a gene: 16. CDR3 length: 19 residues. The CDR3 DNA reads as TGTGCCAGCTCCCCAGTCCTTTTACTAGCGGGAGGGATCCACAATGAGCAGTTCTTC. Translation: CASSPVLLLAGGIHNEQFF.

CDR3 protein: CASSHRDRVGYTF. The DNA for the CDR3 is TGCGCCAGCAGCCACCGGGACAGGGTTGGCTACACCTTC. V gene TRBV5-1 combines with J gene TRBJ1-2; TRBD1 agrees at 9 bases. Per the germline V gene, CDR1 is SGHRS and CDR2 is YFSETQ. The junction had 5 bases not matched to a gene; V was cut back by 4 bases and J by 7 bases. This CDR3 region has 13 residues.

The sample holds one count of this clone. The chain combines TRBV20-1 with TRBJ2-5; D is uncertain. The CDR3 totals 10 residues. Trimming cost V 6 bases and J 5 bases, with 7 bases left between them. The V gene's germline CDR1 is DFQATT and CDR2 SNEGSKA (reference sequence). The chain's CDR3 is CSAAIETQYF. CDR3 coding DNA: TGCAGTGCGGCTATCGAGACCCAGTACTTC.

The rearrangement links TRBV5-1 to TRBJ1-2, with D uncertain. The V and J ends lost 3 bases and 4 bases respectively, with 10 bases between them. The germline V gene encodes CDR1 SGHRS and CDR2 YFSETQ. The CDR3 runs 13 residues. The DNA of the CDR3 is TGCGCCAGCAGCTCCGGGCCAAGCTATGGCTACACCTTC. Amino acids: CASSSGPSYGYTF.

The CDR3 DNA reads TGTGCCAGCAGTTACTATAGAGCGCCTGACGTCAATGAGCAGTTCTTC. Protein: CASSYYRAPDVNEQFF. The chain has TRBV6-5 and TRBJ2-1; D remains ambiguous. V lost 1 base, J lost 6 bases, and 16 bases lay in between. CDR3 length: 16 amino acids. Germline-derived CDR1 and CDR2 are MNHEY and SVGAGI.